The sequence of this T cell receptor beta chain was determined in a study of cytomegalovirus exposure and HLA in healthy donors. This CDR3 region has 12 residues. Trimming pared 7 bases from V and 0 bases from J, leaving 6 bases between. Germline CDR1 is MNHEY and CDR2 is SVGAGI. Points from the study as a whole: A later analysis linked a missense variant in DCLRE1C to the trimming of TCR beta V and J genes.

The PCR contained 60 Vbeta and 13 Jbeta primers. Sequenced by immunoSEQ multiplex PCR; TCRdb stores in-frame clones only, minus some. Found here are roughly 110,000 clones, roughly 75% of them singletons; the top ten hold 2.5%. Of note for this clone: Its antigen is unknown.

The receptor's source is a middle-aged man in good health and CMV-seronegative. The chain is built from TRBV6-5 and TRBJ1-2; no reliable D call. Input material: PBMCs. Here the CDR3 reads CASTGTNYGYTF. The CDR3 DNA sequence: TGTGCCAGCACGGGGACTAACTATGGCTACACCTTC.